Below, 29 T cell receptor beta chains from the same sample are listed, as sequenced in a study of T cell responses to AZD1222 COVID-19 vaccine. Using immunoSEQ multiplex PCR, the repertoire was profiled, and TCRdb retains in-frame clones only, with some absent. The sample gives about 200,000 clones, about 93% of which show up once; 0.9% to 1.1% is in the top ten. The sequenced sample was peripheral blood, obtained 28 days after the second AZD1222 dose. These receptors came from an adult who received the AZD1222 COVID-19 vaccine.

This clone was detected only once. The chain employs TRBV24-1 and TRBJ2-6; the D is unclear. V lost 4 bases and J lost 0, with 6 bases in between. CDR1 and CDR2 (germline): KGHDR, SFDVKD. The CDR3 covers 15 residues. The CDR3 reads CATSDSPSGANVLTF. The CDR3 DNA reads as TGTGCCACCAGTGACTCCCCCTCTGGGGCCAACGTCCTGACTTTC.

CDR3 protein: CASSVEGTLMNTEAFF. DNA of the CDR3: TGTGCCAGCAGTGTAGAGGGTACCTTAATGAACACTGAAGCTTTCTTT. The chain couples TRBV6-1 to TRBJ1-1; D ambiguous. Germline V gene data show CDR1 as MNHNS and CDR2 as SASEGT. The CDR3 covers 16 residues. With 4 bases removed from V and 0 bases from J, the gap between germline ends came to 15 bases.

V is TRBV10-3 and J is TRBJ2-1; tentative D call: TRBD1 (7 bases). This CDR3 region has 16 residues. CDR1 is ENHRY, CDR2 SYGVKD, per germline. V was cut by 6 bases and J by 0 bases, with 15 bases left in between. CDR3 sequence reads: CAIRSGGLSSYNEQFF. In DNA form, the CDR3 reads TGTGCCATCAGATCAGGGGGGTTAAGCTCCTACAATGAGCAGTTCTTC.

The V gene is TRBV6-2 or TRBV6-3, the J gene TRBJ1-4, with D possibly being TRBD1 (6 bases). Germline V gene lookup returns CDR1 MNHEY and CDR2 SVGEGT. CDR3 size: 15 residues. V was shortened by 4 bases and J by 3 bases, with 12 bases between the two germline ends. CDR3 DNA sequence: TGTGCCAGCAGTTCGAACAGGGCGGCTAATGAAAAACTGTTTTTT. This codes for CASSSNRAANEKLFF.

This clone was counted once. The V and J genes are TRBV3-1 (or the pseudogene TRBV3-2) and TRBJ1-5, with D tentatively TRBD1 (6 bases). Trimming took 2 bases from V and 7 from J, leaving 18 bases between them. The CDR3 extends over 16 amino acids. Germline V lookup: CDR1 LGHDT, CDR2 YNNKEL (reference sequence). CDR3: CASSQMGGQGGQPQHF. In nucleotides, the CDR3 is TGTGCCAGCAGCCAAATGGGGGGGCAGGGCGGCCAGCCCCAGCATTTT.

The CDR3 spells CASSLVIRGTGERHSPLHF. The CDR3 nucleotides are TGTGCCAGCAGCTTAGTTATCAGGGGGACTGGCGAGAGGCATTCACCCCTCCACTTT. V usage is TRBV7-2 and J usage is TRBJ1-6; 7 positions agree with TRBD1. The trim removed 1 base at V and 8 bases at J, leaving 17 bases unmatched. The CDR3 sequence is 19 residues long. Germline-derived CDR1 and CDR2 are SGHTA and FQGNSA.

The gene calls are TRBV30 and TRBJ1-1, with 9 bases identical to TRBD1. The CDR3 has 16 residues. Per the germline V gene, CDR1 is GTSNPN and CDR2 is SVGIG (reference sequence). J was trimmed by 5 bases and V by 1 base; bases with no gene match: 11. The CDR3 DNA reads as TGTGCCTGGAGTGCAGACCGGACAGGGGCGATTACTGAAGCTTTCTTT. The encoded protein is CAWSADRTGAITEAFF.

The V and J genes are TRBV7-8 and TRBJ2-7; no clear D. V was shortened by 8 bases and J by 1 base, with 6 bases between the two germline ends. The CDR3 extends over 11 amino acids. CDR1 is SGHVS and CDR2 is FQNEAQ in the germline V gene. Written as DNA, the CDR3 is TGTGCCAGCGGCACTTCCTACGAGCAGTACTTC. Translation gives CASGTSYEQYF.

V usage is TRBV7-2 and J usage is TRBJ2-1, with TRBD1 matching 8 bases. In germline, CDR1 is SGHTA, CDR2 FQGNSA. The V and J ends lost 3 bases and 9 bases, in that order; junction bases with no gene match: 13. The length of the CDR3 is 16 residues. This CDR3 is CASSLMDRVVVGEQFF. The CDR3 DNA reads as TGTGCCAGCAGCTTGATGGACAGGGTCGTAGTGGGTGAGCAGTTCTTC.

This rearrangement joins TRBV28 to TRBJ1-2; TRBD1 might be the D (5 bases). The CDR3 is made up of 14 amino acids. CDR1 is MDHEN and CDR2 is SYDVKM in the germline V gene. Trimming removed 5 bases from V and 2 bases from J, with 12 bases in between. Written as DNA, the CDR3 is TGTGCCAGCAGTGGGGGAGATGCAAACTATGGCTACACCTTC. It specifies CASSGGDANYGYTF.

This chain joins TRBV6-5 and TRBJ1-6, with no clear D. V dropped 6 bases and J dropped 8 bases, with 11 bases sitting between them. Germline values: CDR1 MNHEY, CDR2 SVGAGI. The CDR3 has 13 amino acids. CDR3 in DNA: TGTGCCAGCAGCGCCTCTCTAGATTCACCCCTCCACTTT. Translation gives CASSASLDSPLHF.

The chain has TRBV10-3 and TRBJ1-1; D perhaps matches TRBD1 (6 bases). This CDR3 region has 14 residues. Germline V lookup: CDR1 ENHRY, CDR2 SYGVKD. V lost 8 bases and J 0 bases, leaving 13 bases between the germline ends. CDR3 sequence (DNA): TGTGCCATCTCAAGGGACATTATGAACACTGAAGCTTTCTTT. Its translation: CAISRDIMNTEAFF.

The V gene is TRBV6-5, the J gene TRBJ2-3, with 8 bases aligning to TRBD2. The CDR3 loop spans 13 amino acids. CDR1 MNHEY and CDR2 SVGAGI come from the germline V gene. Unmatched junction bases numbered 1, after V lost 8 bases and J lost 0 bases. In DNA, the CDR3 is TGTGCCAGCGGGACTAGGAGCACAGATACGCAGTATTTT. Amino acid sequence: CASGTRSTDTQYF.

The rearrangement uses TRBV6-1 and TRBJ2-3; D is uncertain. The CDR3 runs 15 residues. The germline gives CDR1 MNHNS, CDR2 SASEGT. V gave up 2 bases and J gave up 0 bases, with 9 bases separating them. The CDR3 region has the DNA TGTGCCAGCAGTGAAAGGCGGCCTAGCACAGATACGCAGTATTTT. Residues: CASSERRPSTDTQYF.

The chain carries TRBV6-5 and TRBJ1-2; D call uncertain. Trimming took 6 bases from V and 0 from J, leaving 14 bases between them. CDR3 size: 15 residues. Per the germline V gene, CDR1 is MNHEY and CDR2 is SVGAGI. For the CDR3, the DNA is TGTGCCAGCAGCCGCACGAGCACAGCTAACTATGGCTACACCTTC. This sequence encodes CASSRTSTANYGYTF.

V is TRBV19 and J is TRBJ1-6; D might be TRBD1 (6 bases). In germline, CDR1 is LNHDA, CDR2 SQIVND (reference sequence). The CDR3 runs to 14 residues. Trimming took off 7 bases at V and 7 bases at J, with 14 bases between the two ends. DNA of the CDR3: TGTGCCAGTAAAGCGGGACAAGCAAATTCACCCCTCCACTTT. This sequence encodes CASKAGQANSPLHF. The full variable domain, with the rest looked up from reference TRBV19 and TRBJ1-6, is DGGITQSPKYLFRKEGQNVTLSCEQNLNHDAMYWYRQDPGQGLRLIYYSQIVNDFQKGDIAEGYSVSREKKESFPLTVTSAQKNPTAFYLCASKAGQANSPLHFGNGTRLTVT.

This chain links TRBV2 with TRBJ1-6, with no clear D. Germline CDR1 and CDR2: SNHLY and FYNNEI. There are 16 residues in the CDR3. With 2 bases removed from V and 9 bases from J, the gap between germline ends came to 17 bases. CDR3 DNA: TGTGCCAGCAGTGAAATAATACAGTCCTTCGGTTCACCCCTCCACTTT. Amino acid sequence: CASSEIIQSFGSPLHF.

As regards this clone: Mismatch with germline at one junction end may stem from a read error. CDR3: CASTLGVPSGNTIYF. The CDR3 coding sequence is TGCGCCAGCACCTTGGGGGTCCCCTCTGGAAACACCATATATTTT. V gene TRBV5-1 combines with J gene TRBJ1-3; TRBD1 might be the D (5 bases). The CDR3 runs 15 residues. Germline V gene data show CDR1 as SGHRS and CDR2 as YFSETQ.

The chain has TRBV6-1 and TRBJ1-6; D call uncertain. There are 20 residues in the CDR3. CDR1 is MNHNS, CDR2 SASEGT, per germline. V was trimmed by 2 bases and J by 0 bases, leaving 20 bases between them. The CDR3 loop is CASSEKGLGLLRSYNSPLHF. The CDR3, as DNA: TGTGCCAGCAGTGAAAAGGGATTAGGGCTTTTACGCTCCTATAATTCACCCCTCCACTTT.

The chain recombines TRBV9 with TRBJ1-1; a weak D match, TRBD1 (5 bases). Germline assignment: CDR1 SGDLS and CDR2 YYNGEE. Trimming took 4 bases from V and 3 from J, leaving 7 bases between them. The CDR3 runs to 12 residues. CDR3 protein: CASSSGHTEAFF. CDR3 in DNA: TGTGCCAGCAGCTCGGGACACACTGAAGCTTTCTTT.

This chain links TRBV27 with TRBJ2-7; D not certain. V was clipped by 3 bases and J by 0 bases, with 6 bases between them. CDR1 and CDR2 from the germline V gene are MNHEY and SMNVEV (reference sequence). The CDR3 contains 13 residues. The CDR3 DNA reads as TGTGCCAGCAGTTTCCAGGCCTCCTACGAGCAGTACTTC. Its translation is CASSFQASYEQYF.

This sequence joins TRBV5-1 and TRBJ2-2; D is uncertain. Germline-derived CDR1 and CDR2 are SGHRS and YFSETQ. The CDR3 sequence is 14 residues long. The germline V and J ends were trimmed by 3 bases and 2 bases, with 8 bases remaining between them. Here the CDR3 DNA reads TGCGCCAGCAGCTACCCTACTAACACCGGGGAGCTGTTTTTT. As protein: CASSYPTNTGELFF.

The rearrangement links TRBV2 to TRBJ1-1; no reliable D call. Trimming took 7 bases from V and 4 from J, leaving 13 bases between them. The germline V gene has CDR1 SNHLY and CDR2 FYNNEI. The length of the CDR3 is 13 residues. CDR3 sequence: CASTAWMVTEAFF. The CDR3 DNA is TGTGCCAGCACCGCTTGGATGGTCACTGAAGCTTTCTTT.

This clone occurred once. The V call is TRBV7-2, the J call TRBJ1-6; D is possibly TRBD1 (6 bases). Germline lookup yields CDR1 SGHTA and CDR2 FQGNSA. The CDR3 contains 17 residues. Trimming cost V 5 bases and J 1 base, with 15 bases left between them. CDR3: CASSAPRGASYNSPLHF. The CDR3 nucleotides are TGTGCCAGCAGCGCGCCTCGGGGGGCATCCTATAATTCACCCCTCCACTTT.

This chain links TRBV6-5 with TRBJ1-3; D is unresolved. Germline CDR1 reads MNHEY; CDR2 reads SVGAGI. Trimming stripped 6 bases from V and 2 bases from J, with 14 bases between. This CDR3 spans 15 amino acids. DNA for the CDR3: TGTGCCAGCAGCTCGGGAGTCGGGGCTGGAAACACCATATATTTT. Amino acids: CASSSGVGAGNTIYF.

CDR3 sequence reads: CASSPVAENYGYTF. Here the CDR3 DNA reads TGTGCCAGCTCACCTGTCGCAGAAAACTATGGCTACACCTTC. This chain joins TRBV18 and TRBJ1-2; no clear D gene. This CDR3 comprises 14 residues. V was clipped by 3 bases and J by 2 bases, with 10 bases between them. Germline CDR1 reads KGHSH; CDR2 reads LQKENI.

The genes are TRBV7-2 and TRBJ1-2; the D gene is possibly TRBD1 (6 bases). Germline V gene sequence: CDR1 SGHTA, CDR2 FQGNSA. This CDR3 is built from 17 residues. With 8 bases removed from V and 8 bases from J, the gap between germline ends came to 30 bases. Written as DNA, the CDR3 is TGTGCCAGCTGGGGGGCGGGCATAACGTGGGAGCCTGAGGGCTACACCTTC. Protein product: CASWGAGITWEPEGYTF.

The V and J genes are TRBV6-2 or TRBV6-3 and TRBJ2-1, with D maybe TRBD2 (6 bases). The CDR3 is made up of 14 amino acids. Trimming cost V 4 bases and J 4 bases, with 11 bases left between them. The germline V gene encodes CDR1 MNHEY and CDR2 SVGEGT. The CDR3 DNA sequence: TGTGCCAGCAGTTCGCCCCGGGGGTACAATGAGCAGTTCTTC. Translated, it gives CASSSPRGYNEQFF.

The rearrangement joins TRBV2 to TRBJ2-7; 8 nucleotides line up with TRBD1. V dropped 3 bases and J dropped 3; count of bases not matched to a gene: 1. CDR1 SNHLY and CDR2 FYNNEI come from the germline V gene. This CDR3 region has 13 residues. CDR3 nucleotide sequence: TGTGCCAGCAGTGACGACAGGGGCTACGAGCAGTACTTC. Protein sequence: CASSDDRGYEQYF.